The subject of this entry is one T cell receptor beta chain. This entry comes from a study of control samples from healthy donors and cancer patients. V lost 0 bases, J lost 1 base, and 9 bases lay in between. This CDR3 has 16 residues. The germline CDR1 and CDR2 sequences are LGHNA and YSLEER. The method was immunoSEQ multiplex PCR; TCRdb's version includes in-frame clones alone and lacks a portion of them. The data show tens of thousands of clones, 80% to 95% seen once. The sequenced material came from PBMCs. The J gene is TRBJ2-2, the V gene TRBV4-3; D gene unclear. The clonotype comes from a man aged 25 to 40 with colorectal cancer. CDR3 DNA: TGCGCCAGCAGCCAAGATAAGGGTCGGAACACCGGGGAGCTGTTTTTT. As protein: CASSQDKGRNTGELFF.